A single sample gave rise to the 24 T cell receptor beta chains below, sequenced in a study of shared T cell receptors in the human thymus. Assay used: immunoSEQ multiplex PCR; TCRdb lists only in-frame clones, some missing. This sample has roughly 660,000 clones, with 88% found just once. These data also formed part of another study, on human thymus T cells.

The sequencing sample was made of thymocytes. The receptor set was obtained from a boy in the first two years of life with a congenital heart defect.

The CDR3 region is CASSESYVLDNEQFF. In DNA form, the CDR3 reads TGTGCCAGCAGTGAAAGTTATGTACTCGACAATGAGCAGTTCTTC. The chain couples TRBV2 to TRBJ2-1; no clear D. In germline, CDR1 is SNHLY, CDR2 FYNNEI. V was shortened by 2 bases and J by 5 bases, with 13 bases between the two germline ends. The CDR3 contains 15 residues.

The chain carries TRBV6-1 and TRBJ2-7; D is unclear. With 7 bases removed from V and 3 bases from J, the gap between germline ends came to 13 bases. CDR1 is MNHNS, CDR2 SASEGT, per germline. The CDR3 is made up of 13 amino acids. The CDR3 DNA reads TGTGCCAGCAACCCGGGTGTTCTCTACGAGCAGTACTTC. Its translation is CASNPGVLYEQYF.

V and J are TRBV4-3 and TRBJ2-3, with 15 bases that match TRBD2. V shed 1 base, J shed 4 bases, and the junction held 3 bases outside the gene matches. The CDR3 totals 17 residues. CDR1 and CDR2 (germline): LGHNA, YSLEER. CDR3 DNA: TGCGCCAGCAGCCAAGGGGGGACTAGCGGGAGGCCAGATACGCAGTATTTT. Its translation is CASSQGGTSGRPDTQYF.

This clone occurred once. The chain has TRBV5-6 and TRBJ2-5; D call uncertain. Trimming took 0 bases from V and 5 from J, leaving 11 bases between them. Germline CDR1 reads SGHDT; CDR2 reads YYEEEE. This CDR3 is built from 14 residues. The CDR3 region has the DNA TGTGCCAGCAGCTTGGGGCAGGTCTTCGAGACCCAGTACTTC. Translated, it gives CASSLGQVFETQYF.

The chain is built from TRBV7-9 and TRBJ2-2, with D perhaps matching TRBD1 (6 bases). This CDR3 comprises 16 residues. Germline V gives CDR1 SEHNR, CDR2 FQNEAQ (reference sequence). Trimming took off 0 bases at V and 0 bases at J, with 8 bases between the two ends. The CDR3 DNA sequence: TGTGCCAGCAGCTTAGCCGGGACAACGAACACCGGGGAGCTGTTTTTT. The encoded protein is CASSLAGTTNTGELFF. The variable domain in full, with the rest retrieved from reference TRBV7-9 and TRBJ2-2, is DTGVSQNPRHKITKRGQNVTFRCDPISEHNRLYWYRQTLGQGPEFLTYFQNEAQLEKSRLLSDRFSAERPKGSFSTLEIQRTEQGDSAMYLCASSLAGTTNTGELFFGEGSRLTVL.

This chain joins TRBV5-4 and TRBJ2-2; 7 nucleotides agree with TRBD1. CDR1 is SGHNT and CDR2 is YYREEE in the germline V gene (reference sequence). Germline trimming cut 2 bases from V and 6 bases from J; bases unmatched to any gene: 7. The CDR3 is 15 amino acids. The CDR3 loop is CASSLRQGGPGELFF. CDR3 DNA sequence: TGTGCCAGCAGCTTAAGACAGGGTGGACCCGGGGAGCTGTTTTTT.

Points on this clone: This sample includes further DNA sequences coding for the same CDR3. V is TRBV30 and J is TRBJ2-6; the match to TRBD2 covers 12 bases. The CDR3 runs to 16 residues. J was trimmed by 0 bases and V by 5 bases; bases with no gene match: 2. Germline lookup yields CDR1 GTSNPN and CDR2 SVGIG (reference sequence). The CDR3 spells CAWGLAGSSGANVLTF. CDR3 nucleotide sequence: TGTGCCTGGGGACTAGCGGGGAGCTCTGGGGCCAACGTCCTGACTTTC.

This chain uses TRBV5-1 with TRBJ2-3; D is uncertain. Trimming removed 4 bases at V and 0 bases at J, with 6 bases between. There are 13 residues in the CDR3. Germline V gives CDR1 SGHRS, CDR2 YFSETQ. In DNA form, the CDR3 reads TGCGCCAGCAGCGCAGATAGCACAGATACGCAGTATTTT. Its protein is CASSADSTDTQYF. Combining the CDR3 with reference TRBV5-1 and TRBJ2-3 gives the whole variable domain KAGVTQTPRYLIKTRGQQVTLSCSPISGHRSVSWYQQTPGQGLQFLFEYFSETQRNKGNFPGRFSGRQFSNSRSEMNVSTLELGDSALYLCASSADSTDTQYFGPGTRLTVL.

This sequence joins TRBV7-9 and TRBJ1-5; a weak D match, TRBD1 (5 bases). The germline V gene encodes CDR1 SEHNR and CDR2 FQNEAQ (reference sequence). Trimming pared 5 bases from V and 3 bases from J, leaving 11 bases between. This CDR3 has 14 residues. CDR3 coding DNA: TGTGCCAGCAGCCGAGACAGAGACAATCAGCCCCAGCATTTT. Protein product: CASSRDRDNQPQHF.

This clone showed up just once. CDR3 sequence: CASSKQFRRVEGYTF. The CDR3 DNA reads TGTGCCAGTAGTAAACAGTTCAGGAGGGTTGAAGGCTACACCTTC. This rearrangement joins TRBV19 to TRBJ1-2, with unresolved D. This CDR3 has 15 amino acids. With 4 bases removed from V and 8 bases from J, the gap between germline ends came to 20 bases. CDR1 is LNHDA and CDR2 is SQIVND in the germline V gene (reference sequence).

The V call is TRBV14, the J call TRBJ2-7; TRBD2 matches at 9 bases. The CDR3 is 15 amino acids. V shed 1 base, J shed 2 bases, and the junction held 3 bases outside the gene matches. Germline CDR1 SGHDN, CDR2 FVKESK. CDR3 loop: CASSQAAGGTYEQYF. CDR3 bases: TGTGCCAGCAGCCAAGCCGCGGGAGGGACCTACGAGCAGTACTTC.

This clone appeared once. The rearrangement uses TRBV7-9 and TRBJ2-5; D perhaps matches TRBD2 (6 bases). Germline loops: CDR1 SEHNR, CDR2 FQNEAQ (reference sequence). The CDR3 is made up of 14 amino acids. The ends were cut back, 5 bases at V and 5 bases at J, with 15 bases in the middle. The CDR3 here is CASSLRDLGETQYF. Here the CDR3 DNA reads TGTGCCAGCAGCCTCAGGGACTTAGGGGAGACCCAGTACTTC.

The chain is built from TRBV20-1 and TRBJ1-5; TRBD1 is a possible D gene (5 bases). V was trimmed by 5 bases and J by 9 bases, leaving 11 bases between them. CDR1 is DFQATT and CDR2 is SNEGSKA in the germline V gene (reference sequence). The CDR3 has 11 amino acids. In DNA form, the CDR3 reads TGCAGTGCTGGACAAGTTGGGCCCCAGCATTTT. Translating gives CSAGQVGPQHF.

CDR3 coding DNA: TGTGCCAGCAGCCGAGACAGGCATCAAGAGACCCAGTACTTC. Translation: CASSRDRHQETQYF. The rearrangement uses TRBV7-7 and TRBJ2-5; a possible D gene is TRBD1 (6 bases). V dropped 5 bases and J dropped 2 bases, with 12 bases sitting between them. The V gene's germline CDR1 is SSHAT and CDR2 FNYEAQ (reference sequence). There are 14 residues in the CDR3.

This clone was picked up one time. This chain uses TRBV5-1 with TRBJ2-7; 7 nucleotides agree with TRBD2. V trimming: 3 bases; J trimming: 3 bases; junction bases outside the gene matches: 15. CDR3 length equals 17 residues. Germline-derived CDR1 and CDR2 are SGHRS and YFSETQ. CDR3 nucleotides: TGCGCCAGCAGCTCCGTACCTACCGGGACTACGTACTACGAGCAGTACTTC. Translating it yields CASSSVPTGTTYYEQYF.

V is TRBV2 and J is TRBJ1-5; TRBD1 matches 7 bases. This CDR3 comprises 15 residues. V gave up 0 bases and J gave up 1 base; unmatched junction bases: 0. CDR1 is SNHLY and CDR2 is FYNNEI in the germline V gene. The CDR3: CASSEATGSNQPQHF. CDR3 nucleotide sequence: TGTGCCAGCAGTGAAGCGACAGGGAGCAATCAGCCCCAGCATTTT. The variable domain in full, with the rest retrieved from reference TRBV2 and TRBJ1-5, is EPEVTQTPSHQVTQMGQEVILRCVPISNHLYFYWYRQILGQKVEFLVSFYNNEISEKSEIFDDQFSVERPDGSNFTLKIRSTKLEDSAMYFCASSEATGSNQPQHFGDGTRLSIL.

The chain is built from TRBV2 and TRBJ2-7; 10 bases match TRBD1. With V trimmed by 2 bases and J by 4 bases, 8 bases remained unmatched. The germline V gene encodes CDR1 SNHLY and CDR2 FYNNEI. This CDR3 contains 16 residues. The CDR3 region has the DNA TGTGCCAGCAGTGAACACTGGGACAGGGGAAAGTACGAGCAGTACTTC. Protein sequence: CASSEHWDRGKYEQYF.

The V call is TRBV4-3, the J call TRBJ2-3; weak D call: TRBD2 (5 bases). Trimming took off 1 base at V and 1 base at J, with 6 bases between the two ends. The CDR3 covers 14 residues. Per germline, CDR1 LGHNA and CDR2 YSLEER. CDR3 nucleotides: TGCGCCAGCAGCCAAGGCGGGTGCACAGATACGCAGTATTTT. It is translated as CASSQGGCTDTQYF.

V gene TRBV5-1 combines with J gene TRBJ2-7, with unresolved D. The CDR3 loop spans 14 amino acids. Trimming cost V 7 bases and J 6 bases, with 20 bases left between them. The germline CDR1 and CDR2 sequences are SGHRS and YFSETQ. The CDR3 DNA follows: TGCGCCAGCCCCAGGTGTCAAACTGCCTGCGAGCAGTACTTC. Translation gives CASPRCQTACEQYF.

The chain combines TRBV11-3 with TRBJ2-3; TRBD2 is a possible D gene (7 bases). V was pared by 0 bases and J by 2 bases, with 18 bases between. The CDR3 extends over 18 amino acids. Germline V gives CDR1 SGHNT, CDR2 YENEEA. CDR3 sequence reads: CASSLDRAREGDTDTQYF. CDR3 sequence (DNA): TGTGCCAGCAGCTTAGATCGGGCGAGGGAGGGGGACACAGATACGCAGTATTTT.

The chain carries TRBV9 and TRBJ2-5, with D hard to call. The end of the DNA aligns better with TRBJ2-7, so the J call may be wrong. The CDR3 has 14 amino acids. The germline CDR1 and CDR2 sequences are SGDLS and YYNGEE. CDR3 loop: CASSVRRSGGEQYF. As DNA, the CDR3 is TGTGCCAGCAGCGTCCGACGCTCTGGCGGCGAGCAGTACTTC.

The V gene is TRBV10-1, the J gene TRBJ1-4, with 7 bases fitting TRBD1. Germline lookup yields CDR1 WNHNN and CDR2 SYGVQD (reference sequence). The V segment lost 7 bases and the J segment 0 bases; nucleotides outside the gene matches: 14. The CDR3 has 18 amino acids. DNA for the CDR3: TGCGCCAGCAACTCATATTCCGGGACAGCAGCAACTAATGAAAAACTGTTTTTT. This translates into CASNSYSGTAATNEKLFF.

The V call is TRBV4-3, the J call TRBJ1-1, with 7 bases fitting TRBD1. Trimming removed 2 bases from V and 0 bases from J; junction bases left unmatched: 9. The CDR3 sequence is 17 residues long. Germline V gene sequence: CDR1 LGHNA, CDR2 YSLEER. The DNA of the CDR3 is TGCGCCAGCAGCCAAAACAGGGGACGGAGGCTGAACACTGAAGCTTTCTTT. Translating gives CASSQNRGRRLNTEAFF.

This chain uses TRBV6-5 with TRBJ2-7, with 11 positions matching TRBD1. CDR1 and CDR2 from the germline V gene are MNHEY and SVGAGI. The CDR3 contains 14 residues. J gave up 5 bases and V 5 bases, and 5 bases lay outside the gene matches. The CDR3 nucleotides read TGTGCCAGCAGTAAGGACAGGGGGCTCCACGAGCAGTACTTC. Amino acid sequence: CASSKDRGLHEQYF.